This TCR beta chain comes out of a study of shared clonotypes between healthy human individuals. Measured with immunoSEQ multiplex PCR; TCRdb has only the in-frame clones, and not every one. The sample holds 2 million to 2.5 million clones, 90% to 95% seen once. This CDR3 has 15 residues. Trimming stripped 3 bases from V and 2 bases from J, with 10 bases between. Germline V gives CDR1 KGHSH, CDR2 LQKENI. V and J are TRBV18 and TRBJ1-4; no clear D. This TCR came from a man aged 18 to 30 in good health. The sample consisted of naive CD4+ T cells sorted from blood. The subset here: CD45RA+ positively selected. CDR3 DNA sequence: TGTGCCAGCTCACCGGGGTTCAGCACTAATGAAAAACTGTTTTTT. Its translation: CASSPGFSTNEKLFF. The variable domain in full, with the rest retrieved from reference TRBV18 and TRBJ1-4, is NAGVMQNPRHLVRRRGQEARLRCSPMKGHSHVYWYRQLPEEGLKFMVYLQKENIIDESGMPKERFSAEFPKEGPSILRIQQVVRGDSAAYFCASSPGFSTNEKLFFGSGTQLSVL.